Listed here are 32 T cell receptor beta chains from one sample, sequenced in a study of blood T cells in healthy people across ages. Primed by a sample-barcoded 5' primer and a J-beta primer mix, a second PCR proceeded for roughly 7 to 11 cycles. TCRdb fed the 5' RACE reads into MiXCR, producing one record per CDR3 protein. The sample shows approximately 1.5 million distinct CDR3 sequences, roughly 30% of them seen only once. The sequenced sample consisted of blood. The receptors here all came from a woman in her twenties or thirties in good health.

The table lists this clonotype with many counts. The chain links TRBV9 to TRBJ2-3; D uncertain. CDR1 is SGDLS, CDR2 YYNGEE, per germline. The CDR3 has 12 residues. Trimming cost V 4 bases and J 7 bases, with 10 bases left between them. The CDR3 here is CASSPDSHTQYF. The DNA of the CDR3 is TGTGCCAGCAGCCCCGACTCTCATACGCAGTATTTT. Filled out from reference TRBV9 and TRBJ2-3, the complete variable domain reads DSGVTQTPKHLITATGQRVTLRCSPRSGDLSVYWYQQSLDQGLQFLIQYYNGEERAKGNILERFSAQQFPDLHSELNLSSLELGDSALYFCASSPDSHTQYFGPGTRLTVL.

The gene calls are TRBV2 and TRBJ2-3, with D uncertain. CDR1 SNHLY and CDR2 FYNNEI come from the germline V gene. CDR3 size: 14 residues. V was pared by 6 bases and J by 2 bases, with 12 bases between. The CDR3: CASSEPAYTDTQYF. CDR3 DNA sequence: TGTGCCAGCAGCGAACCGGCATACACAGATACGCAGTATTTT. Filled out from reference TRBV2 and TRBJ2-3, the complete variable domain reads EPEVTQTPSHQVTQMGQEVILRCVPISNHLYFYWYRQILGQKVEFLVSFYNNEISEKSEIFDDQFSVERPDGSNFTLKIRSTKLEDSAMYFCASSEPAYTDTQYFGPGTRLTVL.

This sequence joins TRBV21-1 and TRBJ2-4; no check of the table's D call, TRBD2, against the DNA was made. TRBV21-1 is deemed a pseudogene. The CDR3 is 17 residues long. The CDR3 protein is CASRGVRLAGFKNIQYF. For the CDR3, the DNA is TGTGCCAGCAGGGGGGTCAGGCTAGCGGGATTCAAAAACATTCAGTACTTC.

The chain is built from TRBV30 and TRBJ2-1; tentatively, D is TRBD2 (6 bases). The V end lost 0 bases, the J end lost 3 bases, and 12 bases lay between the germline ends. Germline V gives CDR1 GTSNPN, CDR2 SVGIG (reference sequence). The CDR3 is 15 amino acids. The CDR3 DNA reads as TGTGCCTGGAGTGTCCTGCGGGGTGTCTACAATGAGCAGTTCTTC. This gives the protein CAWSVLRGVYNEQFF.

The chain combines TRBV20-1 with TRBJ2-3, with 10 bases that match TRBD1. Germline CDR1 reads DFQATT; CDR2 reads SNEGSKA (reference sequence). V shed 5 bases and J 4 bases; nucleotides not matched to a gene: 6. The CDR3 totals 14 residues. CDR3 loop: CSAYRTGGADTQYF. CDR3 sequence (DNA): TGCAGTGCTTACCGGACAGGGGGGGCAGATACGCAGTATTTT.

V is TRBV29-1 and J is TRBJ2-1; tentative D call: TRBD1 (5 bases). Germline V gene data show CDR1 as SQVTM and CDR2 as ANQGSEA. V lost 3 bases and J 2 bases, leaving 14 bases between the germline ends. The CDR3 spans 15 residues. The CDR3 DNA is TGCAGCGTTGAGACCCCCAGGGCCGCCTACAATGAGCAGTTCTTC. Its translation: CSVETPRAAYNEQFF.

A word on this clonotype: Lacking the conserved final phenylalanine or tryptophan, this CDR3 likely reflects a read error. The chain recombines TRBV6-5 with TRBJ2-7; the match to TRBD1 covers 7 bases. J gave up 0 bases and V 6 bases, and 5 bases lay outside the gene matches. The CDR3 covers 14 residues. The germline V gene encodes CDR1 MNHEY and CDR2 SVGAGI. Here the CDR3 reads CASREQGSSYEQYL. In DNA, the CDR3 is TGTGCCAGCAGGGAACAGGGGAGCTCCTACGAGCAGTACCTC.

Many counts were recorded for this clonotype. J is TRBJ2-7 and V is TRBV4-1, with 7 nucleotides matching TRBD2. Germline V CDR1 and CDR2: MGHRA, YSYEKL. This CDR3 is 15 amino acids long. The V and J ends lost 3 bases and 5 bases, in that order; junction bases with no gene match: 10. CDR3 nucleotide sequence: TGCGCCAGCAGCCATCCTAGCGGAGCCGCCAACGAGCAGTACTTC. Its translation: CASSHPSGAANEQYF.

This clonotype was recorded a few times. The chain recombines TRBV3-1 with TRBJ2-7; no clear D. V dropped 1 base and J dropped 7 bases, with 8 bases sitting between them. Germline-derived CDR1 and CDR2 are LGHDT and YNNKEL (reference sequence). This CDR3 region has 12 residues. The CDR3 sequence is CASSQGMWEQYF. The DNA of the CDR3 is TGTGCCAGCAGCCAAGGTATGTGGGAGCAGTACTTC.

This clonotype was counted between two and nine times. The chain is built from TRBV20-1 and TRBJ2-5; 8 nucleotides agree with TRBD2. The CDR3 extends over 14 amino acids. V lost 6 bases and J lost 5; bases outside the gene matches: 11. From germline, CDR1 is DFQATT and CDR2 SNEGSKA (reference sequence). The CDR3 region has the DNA TGCAGTGCGAGCAAGCGGGAGTTCTGGGAGACCCAGTACTTC. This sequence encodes CSASKREFWETQYF.

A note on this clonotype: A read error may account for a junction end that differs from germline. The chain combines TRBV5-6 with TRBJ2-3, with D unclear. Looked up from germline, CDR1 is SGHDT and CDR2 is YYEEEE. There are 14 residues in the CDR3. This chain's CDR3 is CASSCLGSTDTQYF. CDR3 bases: TGTGCCAGCAGCTGTTTGGGATCCACAGATACGCAGTACTTT.

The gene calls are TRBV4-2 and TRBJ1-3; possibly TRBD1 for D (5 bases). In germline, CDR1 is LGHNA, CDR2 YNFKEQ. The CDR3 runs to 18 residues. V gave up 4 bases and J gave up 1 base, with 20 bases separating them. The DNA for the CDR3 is TGTGCCAGCAGCCCTCTGGGGGGGATGAGGAGTTCTGGAAACACCATATATTTT. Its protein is CASSPLGGMRSSGNTIYF.

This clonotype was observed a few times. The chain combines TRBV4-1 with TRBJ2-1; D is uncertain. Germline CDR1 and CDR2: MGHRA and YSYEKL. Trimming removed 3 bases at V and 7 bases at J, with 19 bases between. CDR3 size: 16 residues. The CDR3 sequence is CASSHVQEIFLNEQFF. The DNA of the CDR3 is TGCGCCAGCAGCCACGTCCAGGAGATATTTTTAAATGAGCAGTTCTTC.

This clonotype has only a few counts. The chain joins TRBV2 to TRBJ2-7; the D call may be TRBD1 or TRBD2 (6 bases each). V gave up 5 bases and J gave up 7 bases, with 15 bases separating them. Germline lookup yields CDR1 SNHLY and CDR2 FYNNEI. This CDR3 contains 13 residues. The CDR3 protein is CASSRQEGGEQYF. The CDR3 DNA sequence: TGTGCCAGCAGTAGACAGGAGGGTGGGGAGCAGTACTTC.

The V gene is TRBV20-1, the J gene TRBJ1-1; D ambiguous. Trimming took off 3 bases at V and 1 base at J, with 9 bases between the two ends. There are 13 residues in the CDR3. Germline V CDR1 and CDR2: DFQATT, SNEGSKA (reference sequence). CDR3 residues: CSASYTRNTEAFF. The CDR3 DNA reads TGCAGTGCTAGTTACACCCGGAACACTGAAGCTTTCTTT.

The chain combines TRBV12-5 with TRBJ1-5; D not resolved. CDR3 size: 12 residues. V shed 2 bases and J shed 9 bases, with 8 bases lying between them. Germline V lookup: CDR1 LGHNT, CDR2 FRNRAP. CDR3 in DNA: TGTGCTAGTGGTTTGCCCTCCGGGCCCCAGCATTTT. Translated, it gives CASGLPSGPQHF.

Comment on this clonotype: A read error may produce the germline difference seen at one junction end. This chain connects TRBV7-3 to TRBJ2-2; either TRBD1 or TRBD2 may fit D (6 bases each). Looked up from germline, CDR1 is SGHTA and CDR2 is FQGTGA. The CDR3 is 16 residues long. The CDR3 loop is CASSLNRVDVGGERFF. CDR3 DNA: TGTGCCAGCAGCTTAAACAGGGTGGACGTTGGCGGGGAGCGGTTTTTT.

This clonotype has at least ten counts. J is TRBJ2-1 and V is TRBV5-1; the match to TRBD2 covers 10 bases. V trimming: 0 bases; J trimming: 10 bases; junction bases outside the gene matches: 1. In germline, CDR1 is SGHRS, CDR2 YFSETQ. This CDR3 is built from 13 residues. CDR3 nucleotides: TGCGCCAGCAGCTTGGGGGGACTAGCGGAGCAGTTCTTC. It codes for CASSLGGLAEQFF.

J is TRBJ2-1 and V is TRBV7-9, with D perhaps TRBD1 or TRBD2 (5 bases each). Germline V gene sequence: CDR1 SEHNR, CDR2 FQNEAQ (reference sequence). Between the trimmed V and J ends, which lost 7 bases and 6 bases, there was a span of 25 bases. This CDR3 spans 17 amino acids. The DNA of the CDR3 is TGTGCCAGCACCCGGGGTCGCGACACCCAAAGGGGCAATGAGCAGTTCTTC. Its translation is CASTRGRDTQRGNEQFF.

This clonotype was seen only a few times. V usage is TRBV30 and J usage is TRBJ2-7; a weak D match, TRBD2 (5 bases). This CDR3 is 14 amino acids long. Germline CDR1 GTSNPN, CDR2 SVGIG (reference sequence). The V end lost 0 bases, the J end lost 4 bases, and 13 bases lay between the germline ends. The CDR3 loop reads CAWSVGGSMYEQYF. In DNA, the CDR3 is TGTGCCTGGAGTGTGGGTGGGAGTATGTACGAGCAGTACTTC. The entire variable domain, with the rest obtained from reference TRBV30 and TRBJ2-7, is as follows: SQTIHQWPATLVQPVGSPLSLECTVEGTSNPNLYWYRQAAGRGLQLLFYSVGIGQISSEVPQNLSASRPQDRQFILSSKKLLLSDSGFYLCAWSVGGSMYEQYFGPGTRLTVT.

The DNA of the CDR3 is TGTGCCACCAGTGATTCGATCGTAGGGGAACTGTTTTTT. It is translated as CATSDSIVGELFF. The V call is TRBV24-1, the J call TRBJ1-4, with D possibly matching TRBD1 (5 bases). Germline assignment: CDR1 KGHDR and CDR2 SFDVKD. The CDR3 is 13 amino acids. The V gene lost 2 bases and the J gene lost 12 bases, with 12 bases spanning the gap.

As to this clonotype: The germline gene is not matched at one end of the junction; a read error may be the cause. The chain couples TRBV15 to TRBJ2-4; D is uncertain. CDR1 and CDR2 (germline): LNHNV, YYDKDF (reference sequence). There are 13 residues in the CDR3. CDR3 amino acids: CATSRDTGNIQYF. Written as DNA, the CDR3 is TGCGCCACCAGCAGAGATACTGGGAACATTCAGTACTTC.

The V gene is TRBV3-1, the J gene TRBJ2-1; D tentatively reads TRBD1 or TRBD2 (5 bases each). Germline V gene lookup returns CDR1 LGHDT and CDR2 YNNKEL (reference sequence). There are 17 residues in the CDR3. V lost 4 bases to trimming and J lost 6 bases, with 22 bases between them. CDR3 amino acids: CASSPDRVGTHCNEQFF. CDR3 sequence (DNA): TGTGCCAGCAGCCCGGATCGGGTAGGGACCCACTGCAATGAGCAGTTCTTC.

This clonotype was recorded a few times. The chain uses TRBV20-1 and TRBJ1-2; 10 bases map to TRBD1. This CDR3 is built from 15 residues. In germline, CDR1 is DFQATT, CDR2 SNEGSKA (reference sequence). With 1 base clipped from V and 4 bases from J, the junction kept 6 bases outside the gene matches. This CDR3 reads CSARARTGGSYGYTF. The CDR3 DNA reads TGCAGTGCTAGAGCTCGGACAGGGGGTTCCTATGGCTACACCTTC.

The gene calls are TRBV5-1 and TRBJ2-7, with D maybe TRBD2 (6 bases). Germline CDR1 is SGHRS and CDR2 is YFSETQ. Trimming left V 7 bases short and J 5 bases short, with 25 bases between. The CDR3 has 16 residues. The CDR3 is CASRLYGGGPPHEQYF. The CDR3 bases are TGCGCCAGCCGCCTTTATGGGGGAGGCCCCCCCCACGAGCAGTACTTC.

This CDR3 reads CASRGTSVETQYF. The CDR3 coding sequence is TGTGCCAGCAGAGGGACTAGCGTCGAGACCCAGTACTTC. The V and J genes are TRBV6-1 and TRBJ2-5, with TRBD2 matching 10 bases. This CDR3 comprises 13 residues. The V gene's germline CDR1 is MNHNS and CDR2 SASEGT. V shed 6 bases, J shed 5 bases, and the junction held 3 bases outside the gene matches.

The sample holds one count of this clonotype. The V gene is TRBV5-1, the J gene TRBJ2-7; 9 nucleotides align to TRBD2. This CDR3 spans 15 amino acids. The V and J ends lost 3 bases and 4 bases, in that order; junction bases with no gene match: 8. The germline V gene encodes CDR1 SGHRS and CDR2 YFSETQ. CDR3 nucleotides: TGCGCCAGCAGCTCCGGCGGGGGGGTAGGGTACGAGCAGTACTTC. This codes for CASSSGGGVGYEQYF. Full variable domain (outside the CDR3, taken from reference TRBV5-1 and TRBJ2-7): KAGVTQTPRYLIKTRGQQVTLSCSPISGHRSVSWYQQTPGQGLQFLFEYFSETQRNKGNFPGRFSGRQFSNSRSEMNVSTLELGDSALYLCASSSGGGVGYEQYFGPGTRLTVT.

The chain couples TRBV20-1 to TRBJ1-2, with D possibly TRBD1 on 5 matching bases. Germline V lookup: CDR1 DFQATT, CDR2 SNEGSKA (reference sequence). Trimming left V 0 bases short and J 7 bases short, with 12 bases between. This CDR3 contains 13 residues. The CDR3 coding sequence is TGCAGTGCTAGAGATCGGTACGGGGGTGGCTACACCTTC. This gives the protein CSARDRYGGGYTF.

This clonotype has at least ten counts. CDR3 DNA sequence: TGCAGTGCTCTCGGACTAGCGGGACGTGAGCAGTTCTTC. Protein sequence: CSALGLAGREQFF. The V call is TRBV20-1, the J call TRBJ2-1; 12 nucleotides agree with TRBD2. Trimming took 5 bases from V and 9 from J; bases not matched to a gene: 5. The CDR3 runs 13 residues. Germline V lookup: CDR1 DFQATT, CDR2 SNEGSKA (reference sequence).

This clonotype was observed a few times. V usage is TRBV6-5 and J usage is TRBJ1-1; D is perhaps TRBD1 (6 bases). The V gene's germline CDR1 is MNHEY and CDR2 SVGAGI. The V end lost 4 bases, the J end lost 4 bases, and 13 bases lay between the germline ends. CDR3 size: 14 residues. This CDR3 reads CASSWQGKSTEAFF. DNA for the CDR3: TGTGCCAGCAGTTGGCAGGGGAAAAGCACTGAAGCTTTCTTT.

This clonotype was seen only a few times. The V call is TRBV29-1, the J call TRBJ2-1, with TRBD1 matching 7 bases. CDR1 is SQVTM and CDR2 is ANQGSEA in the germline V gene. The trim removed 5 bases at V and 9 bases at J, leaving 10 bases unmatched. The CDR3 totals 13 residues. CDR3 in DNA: TGCAGCGTTATTGAGGGGGCGCAGGGTGAGCAGTTCTTC. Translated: CSVIEGAQGEQFF.

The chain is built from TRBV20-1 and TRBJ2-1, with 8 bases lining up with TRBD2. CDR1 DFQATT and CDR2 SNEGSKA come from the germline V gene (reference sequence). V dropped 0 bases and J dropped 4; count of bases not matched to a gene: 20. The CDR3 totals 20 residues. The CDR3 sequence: CSARDTPDGTGTRIYNEQFF. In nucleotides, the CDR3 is TGCAGTGCTAGAGATACCCCGGACGGAACCGGGACTAGAATATACAATGAGCAGTTCTTC.